The 23 T cell receptor beta chains presented below share a single source sample, sequenced in a study of blood T cell repertoires in COVID-19. The repertoire was sequenced with immunoSEQ multiplex PCR; TCRdb's copy has only in-frame clones and lacks some. The table records about 290,000 clones, around 86% of them present only once. Sequenced input: PBMCs or T cells enriched from blood (not recorded which). These receptors came from a woman in her thirties or forties who had recovered from COVID-19.

CDR3 DNA: TGCGCCAGCAGCTTTCTTACAGGGGGCGCAAGCGGGGAGCTGTTTTTT. Translation gives CASSFLTGGASGELFF. This chain joins TRBV5-1 and TRBJ2-2, with 9 bases aligning to TRBD1. Germline-derived CDR1 and CDR2 are SGHRS and YFSETQ. V lost 2 bases, J lost 7 bases, and 9 bases stayed unmatched. The CDR3 is made up of 16 amino acids. Looking up the rest from reference TRBV5-1 and TRBJ2-2 gives the full variable domain: KAGVTQTPRYLIKTRGQQVTLSCSPISGHRSVSWYQQTPGQGLQFLFEYFSETQRNKGNFPGRFSGRQFSNSRSEMNVSTLELGDSALYLCASSFLTGGASGELFFGEGSRLTVL.

The rearrangement uses TRBV11-2 and TRBJ2-1; 8 bases fit TRBD2. The junction had 9 bases not matched to a gene; V was cut back by 2 bases and J by 6 bases. The CDR3 spans 16 residues. The V gene's germline CDR1 is SGHAT and CDR2 FQNNGV. The CDR3: CASSLIASGSANEQFF. DNA of the CDR3: TGTGCCAGCAGCTTAATAGCTAGCGGGTCTGCCAATGAGCAGTTCTTC.

The V call is TRBV18, the J call TRBJ2-1; D is perhaps TRBD2 (7 bases). This CDR3 has 15 amino acids. Germline V CDR1 and CDR2: KGHSH, LQKENI. V was trimmed by 0 bases and J by 9 bases, leaving 15 bases between them. CDR3 protein: CASSPPGQGRGEQFF. CDR3 bases: TGTGCCAGCTCACCACCGGGTCAGGGGAGGGGTGAGCAGTTCTTC. The complete variable domain, with remaining parts taken from reference TRBV18 and TRBJ2-1, reads NAGVMQNPRHLVRRRGQEARLRCSPMKGHSHVYWYRQLPEEGLKFMVYLQKENIIDESGMPKERFSAEFPKEGPSILRIQQVVRGDSAAYFCASSPPGQGRGEQFFGPGTRLTVL.

The V and J genes are TRBV7-6 and TRBJ2-6; 7 bases match TRBD2. With 3 bases clipped from V and 1 base from J, the junction kept 9 bases outside the gene matches. CDR3 length: 18 amino acids. Germline V gene sequence: CDR1 SGHVS, CDR2 FNYEAQ. CDR3 residues: CASSFPSGGVSGANVLTF. The CDR3 DNA is TGTGCCAGCAGCTTCCCTAGCGGTGGCGTTTCTGGGGCCAACGTCCTGACTTTC.

V and J are TRBV5-1 and TRBJ2-1; D uncertain. The CDR3 sequence is 14 residues long. Trimming took off 2 bases at V and 3 bases at J, with 9 bases between the two ends. Per the germline V gene, CDR1 is SGHRS and CDR2 is YFSETQ. CDR3 protein: CASSLEMHYNEQFF. The CDR3 nucleotides are TGCGCCAGCAGCTTAGAGATGCACTACAATGAGCAGTTCTTC.

This chain connects TRBV6-5 to TRBJ2-3, with D maybe TRBD2 (5 bases). Trimming took 8 bases from V and 5 from J, leaving 17 bases between them. Germline values: CDR1 MNHEY, CDR2 SVGAGI. The length of the CDR3 is 14 residues. The CDR3: CASGPRWAGDTQYF. The DNA of the CDR3 is TGTGCCAGCGGACCTCGGTGGGCGGGAGATACGCAGTATTTT.

The chain combines TRBV5-1 with TRBJ2-2, with TRBD2 matching 12 bases. With V trimmed by 5 bases and J by 6 bases, 5 bases remained unmatched. Germline-derived CDR1 and CDR2 are SGHRS and YFSETQ. CDR3 length equals 15 residues. CDR3 sequence (DNA): TGCGCCAGCAGGACGACTAGCGGGAGCCCCGGGGAGCTGTTTTTT. It translates to CASRTTSGSPGELFF.

The genes are TRBV23-1 and TRBJ2-2; 9 bases map to TRBD1. TRBV23-1 is an ORF, and what it does is uncertain. CDR3 size: 15 residues. J lost 3 bases, V lost 8 bases, and 7 bases had no gene match. The CDR3 DNA is TGCGCCAGCCGCCACCGGGACAGGGACACCGGGGAGCTGTTTTTT. Translated: CASRHRDRDTGELFF.

The rearrangement links TRBV4-2 to TRBJ2-1; D perhaps matches TRBD1 (6 bases). Deletions cut 3 bases from V and 0 bases from J, with 15 bases between. Germline assignment: CDR1 LGHNA and CDR2 YNFKEQ. This CDR3 contains 17 residues. The CDR3 sequence is CASSQYTGKSSYNEQFF. For the CDR3, the DNA is TGTGCCAGCAGCCAGTATACAGGGAAAAGCTCCTACAATGAGCAGTTCTTC.

The gene calls are TRBV7-2 and TRBJ2-7, with a possible D match to TRBD2 (6 bases). The germline V and J ends were trimmed by 1 base and 5 bases, with 18 bases remaining between them. This CDR3 contains 16 residues. Germline V gene data show CDR1 as SGHTA and CDR2 as FQGNSA. The CDR3 coding sequence is TGTGCCAGCAGCTTAGTCTCTCTAGCGATTTCGAACGAGCAGTACTTC. Translated: CASSLVSLAISNEQYF.

The V gene is TRBV19, the J gene TRBJ2-1, with D tentatively TRBD2 (5 bases). The CDR3 is made up of 14 amino acids. V was trimmed by 3 bases and J by 2 bases, leaving 8 bases between them. The V gene's germline CDR1 is LNHDA and CDR2 SQIVND (reference sequence). The CDR3 DNA sequence: TGTGCCAGTAGTATTCTAGCAACCTACAATGAGCAGTTCTTC. This translates into CASSILATYNEQFF.

The table lists this clone with a count of one. The chain recombines TRBV9 with TRBJ2-1; TRBD2 matches at 12 bases. J was trimmed by 6 bases and V by 3 bases; bases with no gene match: 4. The CDR3 covers 15 residues. The germline gives CDR1 SGDLS, CDR2 YYNGEE. The DNA for the CDR3 is TGTGCCAGCAGCGCTAGCGGGAGGGCGTTCAATGAGCAGTTCTTC. It translates to CASSASGRAFNEQFF.

This clone has a handful of counts. The rearrangement uses TRBV19 and TRBJ2-2, with TRBD1 as a possible D gene (6 bases). The V gene's germline CDR1 is LNHDA and CDR2 SQIVND (reference sequence). CDR3 length: 14 amino acids. The V and J ends lost 7 bases and 1 base respectively, with 10 bases between them. The CDR3 DNA follows: TGTGCCAGTACCCCGGGACAGAACACCGGGGAGCTGTTTTTT. Translating it yields CASTPGQNTGELFF.

The V gene is TRBV7-2, the J gene TRBJ1-3; D not resolved. The CDR3 spans 16 residues. The germline V gene encodes CDR1 SGHTA and CDR2 FQGNSA. Trimming shortened V by 2 bases and J by 2 bases, and 13 bases separated the two germline ends. In DNA form, the CDR3 reads TGTGCCAGCAGCTTAAATCGGCGGGCAACTGGAAACACCATATATTTT. It translates to CASSLNRRATGNTIYF.

This chain connects TRBV13 to TRBJ1-2; no clear D gene. From germline, CDR1 is PRHDT and CDR2 FYEKMQ (reference sequence). Trimming shortened V by 2 bases and J by 5 bases, and 9 bases separated the two germline ends. This CDR3 spans 13 amino acids. The CDR3 sequence: CASSLRGLYGYTF. CDR3 in DNA: TGTGCCAGCAGCTTACGGGGTCTTTATGGCTACACCTTC.

The V gene is TRBV7-8, the J gene TRBJ1-6; tentative D call: TRBD1 (6 bases). CDR1 and CDR2 (germline): SGHVS, FQNEAQ. CDR3 size: 16 residues. Between the trimmed V and J ends, which lost 0 bases and 8 bases, there was a span of 14 bases. The CDR3 DNA follows: TGTGCCAGCAGCTTAGCCTACAGGGAAAGGGATTCACCCCTCCACTTT. Protein: CASSLAYRERDSPLHF.

This clone has more than one count but fewer than ten. The rearrangement uses TRBV29-1 and TRBJ1-3; D gene uncertain. With 7 bases removed from V and 0 bases from J, the gap between germline ends came to 13 bases. The germline gives CDR1 SQVTM, CDR2 ANQGSEA. The CDR3 covers 14 residues. The CDR3 loop is CSAADFFSGNTIYF. The DNA for the CDR3 is TGCAGCGCGGCAGATTTTTTCTCTGGAAACACCATATATTTT.

CDR3 loop: CSVSGSTDTQYF. Here the CDR3 DNA reads TGCAGCGTTTCGGGGAGTACAGATACGCAGTATTTT. This chain joins TRBV29-1 and TRBJ2-3, with D possibly matching TRBD2 (5 bases). CDR1 is SQVTM, CDR2 ANQGSEA, per germline. V was clipped by 5 bases and J by 3 bases, with 9 bases between them. CDR3 length equals 12 residues.

The gene calls are TRBV3-1 (or the pseudogene TRBV3-2) and TRBJ2-1, with D unclear. CDR3 length: 13 residues. V lost 4 bases and J 8 bases, leaving 12 bases between the germline ends. Germline CDR1 LGHDT, CDR2 YNNKEL (reference sequence). CDR3 nucleotides: TGTGCCAGCAGCCGGGCCAATGGGTATGAGCAGTTCTTC. Its translation: CASSRANGYEQFF.

The rearrangement joins TRBV16 to TRBJ2-1; TRBD1 might be the D (6 bases). Trimming cost V 4 bases and J 9 bases, with 13 bases left between them. The CDR3 covers 13 residues. Germline CDR1 KGHSY, CDR2 FQNENV. The CDR3 loop reads CASSLDRLAEQFF. CDR3 bases: TGTGCCAGCAGCCTAGACAGGTTAGCTGAGCAGTTCTTC.

The chain is built from TRBV30 and TRBJ2-7; TRBD2 agrees at 11 bases. The CDR3 is made up of 18 amino acids. Germline V CDR1 and CDR2: GTSNPN, SVGIG (reference sequence). Trimming removed 4 bases from V and 1 base from J; junction bases left unmatched: 15. The CDR3: CAWNSLRLAGRGSYEQYF. The DNA for the CDR3 is TGTGCCTGGAACTCCTTGAGACTAGCGGGGAGGGGGTCCTACGAGCAGTACTTC.

The chain carries TRBV7-8 and TRBJ2-2; TRBD1 aligns across 9 bases. This CDR3 has 19 residues. V lost 8 bases and J lost 2; bases outside the gene matches: 18. Germline loops: CDR1 SGHVS, CDR2 FQNEAQ. The CDR3 DNA reads as TGTGCCAGCGGACAAATCACAGGGACAGGGAAACTCAACACCGGGGAGCTGTTTTTT. It is translated as CASGQITGTGKLNTGELFF.

The chain has TRBV6-5 and TRBJ1-2; possibly TRBD1 for D (5 bases). There are 13 residues in the CDR3. CDR1 is MNHEY, CDR2 SVGAGI, per germline. The V gene lost 5 bases and the J gene lost 0 bases, with 7 bases spanning the gap. The CDR3: CASSLQANYGYTF. In nucleotides, the CDR3 is TGTGCCAGCAGTCTACAGGCTAACTATGGCTACACCTTC.